The 9 T cell receptor beta chains in this list originate from one sample, sequenced in a study of cytomegalovirus exposure and HLA in healthy donors. PCR primers comprised 60 Vbeta and 13 Jbeta primers. Profiled with immunoSEQ multiplex PCR; TCRdb holds only in-frame clones, not every one. The sample includes roughly 150,000 clones, around four fifths of them seen just once. Sample: PBMCs. Every receptor here comes from a woman under 30 in good health and CMV-seronegative.

The chain joins TRBV6-1 to TRBJ1-2, with 11 positions matching TRBD1. The CDR3 spans 15 residues. The junction had 6 bases not matched to a gene; V was cut back by 7 bases and J by 2 bases. Germline V gives CDR1 MNHNS, CDR2 SASEGT. CDR3 coding DNA: TGTGCCAGCATGACTGGGACAGGGGGAAACTATGGCTACACCTTC. Translated: CASMTGTGGNYGYTF.

J is TRBJ2-3 and V is TRBV6-5; 10 nucleotides agree with TRBD1. This CDR3 is 16 amino acids long. From germline, CDR1 is MNHEY and CDR2 SVGAGI. Unmatched junction bases numbered 5, after V lost 2 bases and J lost 3 bases. CDR3 sequence reads: CASSYGPGQGTDTQYF. CDR3 bases: TGTGCCAGCAGTTACGGGCCGGGACAGGGGACAGATACGCAGTATTTT.

J is TRBJ1-1 and V is TRBV10-2, with 7 bases identical to TRBD1. The V and J ends lost 0 bases and 6 bases, in that order; junction bases with no gene match: 7. This CDR3 contains 15 residues. Germline CDR1 and CDR2: WSHSY and SAAADI. CDR3 region: CASSESRGRGSEAFF. The CDR3 nucleotides read TGCGCCAGCAGTGAGTCGAGGGGGCGTGGATCTGAAGCTTTCTTT.

Only a few counts were recorded for this clone. The rearrangement joins TRBV6-5 to TRBJ1-1; tentatively, D is TRBD1 (5 bases). V was clipped by 5 bases and J by 1 base, with 5 bases between them. The CDR3 consists of 12 residues. CDR1 and CDR2 from the germline V gene are MNHEY and SVGAGI. Here the CDR3 reads CASSTGNTEAFF. The CDR3 DNA reads as TGTGCCAGCAGTACAGGGAACACTGAAGCTTTCTTT.

As concerns this clone: The germline gene is not matched at one end of the junction; a read error may be the cause. V gene TRBV4-2 combines with J gene TRBJ1-3; D is possibly TRBD1 (6 bases). Germline CDR1 LGHNA, CDR2 YNFKEQ. This CDR3 is built from 14 residues. CDR3 protein: CATAQGPFWKHHIF. The DNA of the CDR3 is TGTGCCACCGCACAGGGACCCTTCTGGAAACACCATATATTT.

The rearrangement joins TRBV18 to TRBJ1-6; D perhaps matches TRBD1 (5 bases). The CDR3 runs to 14 residues. From germline, CDR1 is KGHSH and CDR2 LQKENI. With 2 bases removed from V and 8 bases from J, the gap between germline ends came to 10 bases. Written as DNA, the CDR3 is TGTGCCAGCTCACCATTAGGGGCAGATTCACCCCTCCACTTT. Translated, it gives CASSPLGADSPLHF. Full variable domain (remainder filled in from reference TRBV18 and TRBJ1-6): NAGVMQNPRHLVRRRGQEARLRCSPMKGHSHVYWYRQLPEEGLKFMVYLQKENIIDESGMPKERFSAEFPKEGPSILRIQQVVRGDSAAYFCASSPLGADSPLHFGNGTRLTVT.

The CDR3 reads CASSLTSGVGINEQFF. For the CDR3, the DNA is TGTGCCAGCAGCTTGACTTCGGGGGTCGGGATTAATGAGCAGTTCTTC. The chain is built from TRBV5-4 and TRBJ2-1; weak D call: TRBD2 (6 bases). This CDR3 region has 16 residues. CDR1 SGHNT and CDR2 YYREEE come from the germline V gene (reference sequence). V was clipped by 1 base and J by 7 bases, with 18 bases between them. Based on the CDR3 plus reference TRBV5-4 and TRBJ2-1, the full variable domain is ETGVTQSPTHLIKTRGQQVTLRCSSQSGHNTVSWYQQALGQGPQFIFQYYREEENGRGNFPPRFSGLQFPNYSSELNVNALELDDSALYLCASSLTSGVGINEQFFGPGTRLTVL.

V gene TRBV6-4 combines with J gene TRBJ1-1; D gene ambiguous. CDR3 length: 11 amino acids. Germline CDR1 MRHNA, CDR2 SNTAGT. V lost 4 bases and J 11 bases, leaving 11 bases between the germline ends. The CDR3 DNA follows: TGTGCCAGCAGTGCCGCTGACGGGGCTTTCTTT. It yields the protein CASSAADGAFF.

The V gene is TRBV6-1, the J gene TRBJ2-2; weak D call: TRBD2 (6 bases). CDR1 and CDR2 (germline): MNHNS, SASEGT. This CDR3 comprises 14 residues. V was clipped by 6 bases and J by 5 bases, with 13 bases between them. CDR3 in DNA: TGTGCCAGCAGCCCCACGGCGGGAACCGGGGAGCTGTTTTTT. Translation gives CASSPTAGTGELFF.